A single sample gave rise to the 22 T cell receptor beta chains below, sequenced in a study of tumor-infiltrating lymphocytes in primary liver carcinoma. Using a constant-region primer together with ProtoScript II reverse transcriptase, TCR beta cDNA was made from around 500 ng of total RNA. Libraries for TCR beta were built through three nested multiplex PCR rounds, which together made up a slightly modified ARM-PCR procedure. Amplification in the first two PCR rounds was performed using TRBV1-TRBV30 forward primers and a C-beta reverse primer for approximately 10 cycles each. Each CDR3 protein is one row after TCRdb ran MiXCR on the multiplex PCR reads. This table holds hundreds of thousands of distinct CDR3 sequences, about 50% found once. Blood RNA was derived from unsorted whole blood, and germline DNA was extracted too. Material for sequencing was peripheral blood. These receptors were obtained from a woman in her 30s with primary liver carcinoma and hepatitis B virus infection.

This clonotype was counted at least ten times. The CDR3 sequence is CASSSDRLNTEAFF. CDR3 coding DNA: TGTGCCAGCAGTTCGGACAGGCTGAACACTGAAGCTTTCTTT. The rearrangement links TRBV6-6 to TRBJ1-1, with 7 bases identical to TRBD1. V was pared by 4 bases and J by 0 bases, with 2 bases of the junction left unmatched. The CDR3 extends over 14 amino acids. Germline assignment: CDR1 MNHNY and CDR2 SVGAGI (reference sequence).

This sequence joins TRBV5-1 and TRBJ1-2; a weak D match, TRBD1 (6 bases). Germline CDR1 is SGHRS and CDR2 is YFSETQ. This CDR3 has 13 residues. Trimming removed 4 bases at V and 7 bases at J, with 14 bases between. The CDR3 is CASSRRQAAGYTF. The DNA for the CDR3 is TGCGCCAGCAGCCGCAGACAGGCAGCTGGCTACACCTTC. The whole variable domain, filled in from reference TRBV5-1 and TRBJ1-2, reads KAGVTQTPRYLIKTRGQQVTLSCSPISGHRSVSWYQQTPGQGLQFLFEYFSETQRNKGNFPGRFSGRQFSNSRSEMNVSTLELGDSALYLCASSRRQAAGYTFGSGTRLTVV.

This clonotype was counted at least ten times. This chain joins TRBV6-6 and TRBJ2-7; TRBD1 matches 9 bases. CDR3 length equals 14 residues. Trimming removed 5 bases from V and 3 bases from J; junction bases left unmatched: 5. CDR1 is MNHNY, CDR2 SVGAGI, per germline (reference sequence). The CDR3 DNA follows: TGTGCCAGCAGTGACCGGGACAGGGACTACGAGCAGTACTTC. Translation gives CASSDRDRDYEQYF.

Points on this clonotype: A much larger clonotype is one base distant, so this may be a read error. The V gene is TRBV12-3 or TRBV12-4, the J gene TRBJ2-1; TRBD2 matches at 12 bases. J was trimmed by 9 bases and V by 4 bases; bases with no gene match: 7. The CDR3 has 15 amino acids. The CDR3 sequence is CASSSGLAGCFEQFF. The CDR3 coding sequence is TGTGCCAGCAGTTCCGGACTAGCGGGATGTTTTGAGCAGTTCTTC.

Comment on this clonotype: One end of the junction varies from germline; a read error may be responsible. The chain's CDR3 is CTSSLNRSDKRRYGYTF. The CDR3 DNA sequence: TGTACCAGCAGTTTGAATCGAAGCGACAAAAGGCGCTATGGCTACACCTTC. The chain has TRBV12-3 or TRBV12-4 and TRBJ1-2; D is ambiguous. This CDR3 comprises 17 residues.

Worth noting for this clonotype: Compared with germline, one end of the junction differs, possibly owing to a read error. The rearrangement uses TRBV6-2 or TRBV6-3 and TRBJ2-5; TRBD1 matches 9 bases. CDR3 length: 15 residues. CDR1 and CDR2 (germline): MNHEY, SVGEGT. The CDR3 reads CTSSYWDRAQETQYF. In nucleotides, the CDR3 is TGTACCAGCAGTTACTGGGACAGGGCTCAAGAGACCCAGTACTTC.

The rearrangement uses TRBV5-1 and TRBJ2-1; D possibly corresponds to TRBD1 (5 bases). Trimming left V 1 base short and J 9 bases short, with 14 bases between. The CDR3 length is 14 residues. Germline CDR1 and CDR2: SGHRS and YFSETQ. DNA of the CDR3: TGCGCCAGCAGCTTGATGGAACAGGCAGGTGAGCAGTTCTTC. Encoded protein: CASSLMEQAGEQFF. The complete variable domain, with remaining parts taken from reference TRBV5-1 and TRBJ2-1, reads KAGVTQTPRYLIKTRGQQVTLSCSPISGHRSVSWYQQTPGQGLQFLFEYFSETQRNKGNFPGRFSGRQFSNSRSEMNVSTLELGDSALYLCASSLMEQAGEQFFGPGTRLTVL.

This clonotype was detected only once. At one boundary the junction diverges from the germline segment, which might be a read error. This chain links TRBV11-2 with TRBJ2-7; TRBD1 is a possible D gene (6 bases). From germline, CDR1 is SGHAT and CDR2 FQNNGV. The CDR3 extends over 15 amino acids. The CDR3 here is CDSSVRQVTGYGQYF. DNA of the CDR3: TGTGACAGCAGCGTCCGACAGGTGACTGGGTACGGGCAGTACTTC. Looking up the rest from reference TRBV11-2 and TRBJ2-7 gives the full variable domain: EAGVAQSPRYKIIEKRQSVAFWCNPISGHATLYWYQQILGQGPKLLIQFQNNGVVDDSQLPKDRFSAERLKGVDSTLKIQPAKLEDSAVYLCDSSVRQVTGYGQYFGPGTRLTVT.

This clonotype was seen just once. It may be a read error: a sequence one base away is much more abundant. Here the CDR3 DNA reads TGCAGCGTTCTCCAGAGGGGACTAGCGGGATTAACTAGCACAGATACGCAGTATTTT. Protein sequence: CSVLQRGLAGLTSTDTQYF. The V call is TRBV29-1, the J call TRBJ2-3, with 13 bases fitting TRBD2. V shed 5 bases and J 0 bases; nucleotides not matched to a gene: 14. CDR1 SQVTM and CDR2 ANQGSEA come from the germline V gene. The CDR3 consists of 19 residues.

As for this clonotype: This likely comes from a read error, as the CDR3 has no conserved phenylalanine or tryptophan at its end. This rearrangement joins TRBV12-3 or TRBV12-4 to TRBJ1-1; TRBD1 agrees at 9 bases. Trimming took 3 bases from V and 10 from J; bases not matched to a gene: 6. The CDR3 has 13 amino acids. CDR3 protein: CASSFNDRGGAFL. CDR3 sequence (DNA): TGTGCCAGCAGTTTTAATGACAGGGGGGGAGCTTTCCTT.

This clonotype has only a few counts. This may stem from a read error, because a much larger clone lies one nucleotide away. The chain recombines TRBV29-1 with TRBJ2-5, with D perhaps assigned TRBD1 or TRBD2 (5 bases each). The germline V gene has CDR1 SQVTM and CDR2 ANQGSEA. The CDR3 is 14 residues long. CDR3 sequence (DNA): TGCAGCGTAGGACGGCCCGAGGGGCAAGAGACCCAGCACTTC. Encoded protein: CSVGRPEGQETQHF.

Comment on this clonotype: Being one base from a much bigger clone, this may be a read error. This rearrangement joins TRBV12-3 or TRBV12-4 to TRBJ2-1; no definite D call. Trimming shortened V by 5 bases and J by 1 base, and 15 bases separated the two germline ends. The CDR3 sequence is 16 residues long. The CDR3 sequence: CASSPHWGTSYNEQFF. The CDR3 DNA reads as TGTGCCAGCAGTCCCCATTGGGGAACGTCCTACAATGAGCAGTTCTTC.

As regards this clonotype: This may be a read error: a much more frequent sequence differs by one nucleotide. The V gene is TRBV6-2 or TRBV6-3, the J gene TRBJ1-2; TRBD1 might be the D (6 bases). CDR3 length: 13 residues. In germline, CDR1 is MNHEY, CDR2 SVGEGT. The CDR3 bases are TGTGCCAACAGTCAACAGGGAAGCTATGGCTACACCTTC. Residues: CANSQQGSYGYTF.

In regard to this clonotype: Compared with germline, one end of the junction differs, possibly owing to a read error. V and J are TRBV4-1 and TRBJ2-3; maybe TRBD2 (5 bases). This CDR3 contains 16 residues. The V gene's germline CDR1 is MGHRA and CDR2 YSYEKL. CDR3 coding DNA: TGCGCCGGCAGCCGCCCGCTAGCAGCTAGTACAGATACGCAGTATTTT. Protein sequence: CAGSRPLAASTDTQYF.

As regards this clonotype: A clone one base away is much larger, so this may be a read error. The rearrangement joins TRBV6-2 or TRBV6-3 to TRBJ2-2; 9 nucleotides line up with TRBD2. The CDR3 covers 15 residues. Germline CDR1 and CDR2: MNHEY and SVGEGT. The CDR3 loop reads CASGYLAGVTGELFF. In DNA, the CDR3 is TGTGCCAGCGGTTATTTAGCGGGAGTCACCGGGGAGCTGTTTTTT.

This clonotype was seen only a few times. The chain has TRBV5-6 and TRBJ2-1; possibly TRBD1 or TRBD2 for D (5 bases each). CDR1 is SGHDT, CDR2 YYEEEE, per germline. The ends were cut back, 4 bases at V and 9 bases at J, with 17 bases in the middle. The CDR3 runs to 14 residues. CDR3: CASSPLWGAGEQFF. The CDR3 DNA is TGTGCCAGCAGCCCTCTGTGGGGCGCGGGTGAGCAGTTCTTC. Looking up the rest from reference TRBV5-6 and TRBJ2-1 gives the full variable domain: DAGVTQSPTHLIKTRGQQVTLRCSPKSGHDTVSWYQQALGQGPQFIFQYYEEEERQRGNFPDRFSGHQFPNYSSELNVNALLLGDSALYLCASSPLWGAGEQFFGPGTRLTVL.

The chain is built from TRBV6-5 and TRBJ1-2; no reliable D call. V lost 9 bases to trimming and J lost 5 bases, with 16 bases between them. This CDR3 has 13 residues. CDR1 and CDR2 (germline): MNHEY, SVGAGI. CDR3 sequence: CASRPFPKYGYTF. The DNA of the CDR3 is TGTGCCAGTCGACCTTTTCCGAAATATGGCTACACCTTC.

Points on this clonotype: One base away lies a much larger clone, so this may be a sequencing read error. The CDR3 DNA reads as TGTGCCAGCAGGACAGAATTGACCGGGGAGCTGTTTTTT. Its translation is CASRTELTGELFF. The rearrangement uses TRBV11-2 and TRBJ2-2; possible D gene TRBD1, 5 bases. There are 13 residues in the CDR3. Deletions cut 6 bases from V and 5 bases from J, with 10 bases between. The germline V gene encodes CDR1 SGHAT and CDR2 FQNNGV.

There are a few counts of this clonotype. The chain uses TRBV5-8 and TRBJ2-7, with 9 bases identical to TRBD1. The CDR3 length is 16 residues. Germline loops: CDR1 SGHTS, CDR2 YDEGEE. V lost 3 bases to trimming and J lost 7 bases; unmatched junction nucleotides: 14. The CDR3 loop reads CASSSWPGQGIGEQYF. In DNA, the CDR3 is TGTGCCAGCAGCTCCTGGCCAGGACAGGGGATTGGGGAGCAGTACTTC.

Concerning this clonotype: Likely a read error: the CDR3 ends without its conserved phenylalanine or tryptophan. The chain has TRBV11-2 and TRBJ2-3, with 9 positions matching TRBD2. The V gene end was trimmed by 3 bases and the J gene end by 4 bases; junction bases not matched to a gene: 8. This CDR3 spans 16 amino acids. CDR1 is SGHAT and CDR2 is FQNNGV in the germline V gene. As DNA, the CDR3 is TGTGCCAGCAGCTTTAGCGGGAGTATTCATCCAGATACGCAGTATCTT. Its protein is CASSFSGSIHPDTQYL.

CDR3 nucleotide sequence: TGTGCCAGCAGGTGGAGCTCCTACAATGAGCAGTTCTTC. It encodes CASRWSSYNEQFF. The chain couples TRBV12-3 or TRBV12-4 to TRBJ2-1; D not resolved. This CDR3 has 13 amino acids. The V end lost 6 bases, the J end lost 0 bases, and 6 bases lay between the germline ends.

Details on this clonotype: Given a much more abundant clone one base away, this may be a read error. The chain links TRBV14 to TRBJ2-7, with D possibly TRBD2 on 5 matching bases. The ends were cut back, 0 bases at V and 1 base at J, with 16 bases in the middle. This CDR3 is built from 17 residues. CDR1 is SGHDN and CDR2 is FVKESK in the germline V gene. CDR3 sequence reads: CASSQESADTRSYEQYF. As DNA, the CDR3 is TGTGCCAGCAGCCAAGAGTCGGCGGATACTAGGTCCTACGAGCAGTACTTC.